Following are 28 T cell receptor beta chains from one sample sequenced in a study of Ad26.COV2.S vaccination and SARS-CoV-2 variants (dated by TCRdb to the early 2020s). The library was built by means of the immunoSEQ multiplex PCR assay. TCRdb carries this immuneACCESS record with in-frame sequences only. Its versions omit some clonotypes, under half of them owing to an unresolved V gene in the studies checked, with the rest unexplained. Here the sample has 300,000 to 350,000 clones; less than 90% occur a single time. 6.4% of the sample belongs to the ten largest clones. The label giving this sample's treatment or condition can be read as: roughly 20 received Ad26.COV2.S at low or high dose, single or two shots; roughly five received placebo; per-sample allocation not given. For vaccine and placebo recipients, repertoires were sequenced using samples collected on day 63 after the first injection.

Material: peripheral blood, obtained in a trial of Ad26.COV2.S vaccine versus placebo. These TCRs come from a person aged 18-60 years who received the Ad26.COV2.S COVID-19 vaccine or a placebo.

The gene calls are TRBV11-2 and TRBJ1-1, with TRBD1 matching 8 bases. Germline CDR1 is SGHAT and CDR2 is FQNNGV. V lost 1 base, J lost 11 bases, and 3 bases stayed unmatched. This CDR3 has 12 residues. The CDR3 spells CASSLGAGGAFF. The CDR3 DNA follows: TGTGCCAGCAGCTTAGGGGCAGGGGGCGCTTTCTTT.

This chain joins TRBV2 and TRBJ1-1, with D unresolved. The CDR3 contains 13 residues. Trimming removed 7 bases from V and 9 bases from J, with 18 bases in between. Germline V lookup: CDR1 SNHLY, CDR2 FYNNEI. The DNA for the CDR3 is TGTGCCAGCATGAGGGAGACGGATCCTAAAGCTTTCTTT. Encoded protein: CASMRETDPKAFF.

The genes are TRBV12-3 or TRBV12-4 and TRBJ2-7; D not resolved. The V end was cut by 7 bases, the J end by 4 bases, with 8 bases between. The CDR3 covers 11 residues. CDR3 protein: CASTSQYEQYF. The CDR3 coding sequence is TGTGCCAGCACCTCGCAGTACGAGCAGTACTTC.

The genes are TRBV10-3 and TRBJ1-1, with TRBD1 as a possible D gene (6 bases). Germline V gives CDR1 ENHRY, CDR2 SYGVKD. V was pared by 8 bases and J by 0 bases, with 10 bases between. The CDR3 runs 13 residues. In nucleotides, the CDR3 is TGTGCCATCCACGGACAGTTGAACACTGAAGCTTTCTTT. This translates into CAIHGQLNTEAFF.

The chain links TRBV2 to TRBJ2-1, with TRBD2 identical over 15 bases. V trimming: 8 bases; J trimming: 5 bases; junction bases outside the gene matches: 19. In germline, CDR1 is SNHLY, CDR2 FYNNEI. The CDR3 extends over 20 amino acids. CDR3 region: CASVPPFGLAGGFRNNEQFF. The CDR3 DNA sequence: TGTGCCAGCGTCCCCCCGTTCGGACTAGCGGGAGGGTTTAGGAACAATGAGCAGTTCTTC.

This clone was seen more than once but under ten times. The chain links TRBV27 to TRBJ1-5; D is perhaps TRBD1 (6 bases). Trimming removed 5 bases at V and 3 bases at J, with 11 bases between. This CDR3 has 14 residues. Germline CDR1 and CDR2: MNHEY and SMNVEV (reference sequence). The CDR3 DNA reads as TGTGCCAGCAGTACAACAGGGTACAATCAGCCCCAGCATTTT. Encoded protein: CASSTTGYNQPQHF.

The chain recombines TRBV28 with TRBJ1-5; a possible D gene is TRBD1 (6 bases). The CDR3 covers 15 residues. CDR1 is MDHEN and CDR2 is SYDVKM in the germline V gene. V was clipped by 7 bases and J by 0 bases, with 13 bases between them. The DNA of the CDR3 is TGTGCCAGCACCCGACAGGTTAATAGCAATCAGCCCCAGCATTTT. This gives the protein CASTRQVNSNQPQHF.

J is TRBJ1-5 and V is TRBV6-5, with TRBD1 as a possible D gene (5 bases). This CDR3 comprises 15 residues. Germline CDR1 is MNHEY and CDR2 is SVGAGI. Trimming pared 5 bases from V and 4 bases from J, leaving 15 bases between. CDR3 coding DNA: TGTGCCAGCAGTAGGGGACTCGATCGAAATCAGCCCCAGCATTTT. It yields the protein CASSRGLDRNQPQHF.

The chain recombines TRBV7-2 with TRBJ2-1; TRBD2 might be the D (8 bases). V was trimmed by 4 bases and J by 12 bases, leaving 31 bases between them. The CDR3 loop spans 18 amino acids. Looked up from germline, CDR1 is SGHTA and CDR2 is FQGNSA. CDR3 region: CASSSNPGGSGRGIGQFF. CDR3 in DNA: TGTGCCAGCAGCTCCAACCCAGGGGGGAGCGGGAGAGGTATCGGGCAGTTCTTC.

The chain joins TRBV7-2 to TRBJ1-2, with D perhaps matching TRBD1 (5 bases). The V gene's germline CDR1 is SGHTA and CDR2 FQGNSA. V was shortened by 5 bases and J by 5 bases, with 15 bases between the two germline ends. This CDR3 is built from 14 residues. The CDR3 DNA reads as TGTGCCAGCAGCCCGACAGAGAGTTCTTATGGCTACACCTTC. Translated: CASSPTESSYGYTF.

This chain uses TRBV10-1 with TRBJ2-5, with 9 positions matching TRBD1. J lost 3 bases, V lost 6 bases, and 8 bases had no gene match. Germline CDR1 is WNHNN and CDR2 is SYGVQD (reference sequence). The CDR3 length is 15 residues. CDR3 coding DNA: TGCGCCAGCAGAACCTCGGACAGGGGAGAAGAGACCCAGTACTTC. It codes for CASRTSDRGEETQYF.

The V and J genes are TRBV7-2 and TRBJ2-1, with TRBD2 matching 14 bases. V was pared by 0 bases and J by 9 bases, with 1 base of the junction left unmatched. Germline lookup yields CDR1 SGHTA and CDR2 FQGNSA. This CDR3 is built from 15 residues. This chain's CDR3 is CASSLAGTSGGEQFF. CDR3 coding DNA: TGTGCCAGCAGCTTAGCCGGGACTAGCGGGGGTGAGCAGTTCTTC. The whole variable domain, filled in from reference TRBV7-2 and TRBJ2-1, reads GAGVSQSPSNKVTEKGKDVELRCDPISGHTALYWYRQSLGQGLEFLIYFQGNSAPDKSGLPSDRFSAERTGGSVSTLTIQRTQQEDSAVYLCASSLAGTSGGEQFFGPGTRLTVL.

This clone was counted only a few times. The chain joins TRBV27 to TRBJ1-5; D is uncertain. CDR1 and CDR2 (germline): MNHEY, SMNVEV (reference sequence). Between the trimmed V and J ends, which lost 9 bases and 5 bases, there was a span of 5 bases. The length of the CDR3 is 10 residues. CDR3 DNA sequence: TGTGCCAGTGGAGATCAGCCCCAGCATTTT. It is translated as CASGDQPQHF.

The gene calls are TRBV6-5 and TRBJ2-2; possibly TRBD2 for D (6 bases). The CDR3 runs 16 residues. The germline V gene encodes CDR1 MNHEY and CDR2 SVGAGI. V lost 0 bases, J lost 5 bases, and 13 bases lay in between. The CDR3 region is CASSYSLRGNTGELFF. In nucleotides, the CDR3 is TGTGCCAGCAGTTACTCGCTCCGGGGGAATACCGGGGAGCTGTTTTTT.

V and J are TRBV18 and TRBJ1-1; D gene unclear. Germline V CDR1 and CDR2: KGHSH, LQKENI. The CDR3 is 14 amino acids. V was trimmed by 3 bases and J by 1 base, leaving 9 bases between them. CDR3 DNA sequence: TGTGCCAGCTCACCGGCGCGGAAGAACACTGAAGCTTTCTTT. Translated, it gives CASSPARKNTEAFF.

This clone was seen ten or more times. Other DNA sequences within the sample encode an identical CDR3. The chain recombines TRBV11-3 with TRBJ2-3; D possibly corresponds to TRBD2 (5 bases). The germline gives CDR1 SGHNT, CDR2 YENEEA. V shed 5 bases and J shed 0 bases, with 12 bases lying between them. The CDR3 spans 15 residues. The CDR3 DNA reads as TGTGCCAGCAGCCGACGGACGGGAAGCACAGATACGCAGTATTTT. Its translation: CASSRRTGSTDTQYF.

This chain uses TRBV5-4 with TRBJ2-7; possibly TRBD1 for D (5 bases). In germline, CDR1 is SGHNT, CDR2 YYREEE (reference sequence). The CDR3 contains 15 residues. Deletions cut 0 bases from V and 2 bases from J, with 12 bases between. The CDR3 protein is CASSLENRSPYEQYF. The CDR3, as DNA: TGTGCCAGCAGCTTGGAAAACAGGTCCCCCTACGAGCAGTACTTC.

The chain joins TRBV6-1 to TRBJ1-5; D may be TRBD1 (6 bases). The V and J ends lost 0 bases and 0 bases respectively, with 15 bases between them. Germline CDR1 and CDR2: MNHNS and SASEGT. This CDR3 is 18 amino acids long. The CDR3 DNA follows: TGTGCCAGCAGTGAAGCGCTTAGGGGGGGGTATAGCAATCAGCCCCAGCATTTT. This encodes CASSEALRGGYSNQPQHF.

This sequence joins TRBV9 and TRBJ1-2; 8 bases match TRBD1. The CDR3 is made up of 14 amino acids. The ends lost 0 bases at V and 4 bases at J; junction bases unmatched: 2. CDR1 is SGDLS and CDR2 is YYNGEE in the germline V gene. This chain's CDR3 is CASSVEGTGYGYTF. The CDR3 bases are TGTGCCAGCAGCGTAGAGGGGACAGGCTATGGCTACACCTTC.

This chain links TRBV6-2 or TRBV6-3 with TRBJ1-1; the D gene is possibly TRBD1 (5 bases). The CDR3 covers 14 residues. V lost 7 bases and J lost 4, with 16 bases in between. Germline CDR1 reads MNHEY; CDR2 reads SVGEGT. CDR3 nucleotides: TGTGCCAGCACCCCGCAAGGGGCTATCACTGAAGCTTTCTTT. It is translated as CASTPQGAITEAFF.

This sequence joins TRBV19 and TRBJ2-7; TRBD2 matches 8 bases. V shed 4 bases and J 0 bases; nucleotides not matched to a gene: 2. The germline V gene encodes CDR1 LNHDA and CDR2 SQIVND (reference sequence). The CDR3 loop spans 14 amino acids. The CDR3 nucleotides read TGTGCCAGTAGTACAGCGGGGGCCTCCTACGAGCAGTACTTC. This sequence encodes CASSTAGASYEQYF.

The chain combines TRBV29-1 with TRBJ1-1, with unresolved D. The germline CDR1 and CDR2 sequences are SQVTM and ANQGSEA. V was trimmed by 0 bases and J by 8 bases, leaving 13 bases between them. The CDR3 is made up of 13 amino acids. This CDR3 reads CSVEDMAGPEAFF. The CDR3 nucleotides read TGCAGCGTTGAAGATATGGCAGGCCCAGAAGCTTTCTTT. The whole variable domain, filled in from reference TRBV29-1 and TRBJ1-1, reads SAVISQKPSRDICQRGTSLTIQCQVDSQVTMMFWYRQQPGQSLTLIATANQGSEATYESGFVIDKFPISRPNLTFSTLTVSNMSPEDSSIYLCSVEDMAGPEAFFGQGTRLTVV.

V gene TRBV28 combines with J gene TRBJ2-3, with D tentatively TRBD2 (5 bases). This CDR3 is built from 14 residues. V was trimmed by 6 bases and J by 1 base, leaving 11 bases between them. Germline CDR1 and CDR2: MDHEN and SYDVKM. CDR3 DNA: TGTGCCAGCAGGGCGAGCGGCCGCACAGATACGCAGTATTTT. Translation gives CASRASGRTDTQYF.

The chain is built from TRBV7-9 and TRBJ1-4; 9 bases fit TRBD1. This CDR3 has 14 amino acids. Germline loops: CDR1 SEHNR, CDR2 FQNEAQ (reference sequence). The junction had 5 bases not matched to a gene; V was cut back by 5 bases and J by 7 bases. The CDR3 nucleotides are TGTGCCAGCAGCCTGGGACAGGGTTCTGAAAAACTGTTTTTT. Residues: CASSLGQGSEKLFF.

The V gene is TRBV5-6, the J gene TRBJ1-1; tentative D call: TRBD1 (6 bases). V was cut by 4 bases and J by 9 bases, with 13 bases left in between. Per the germline V gene, CDR1 is SGHDT and CDR2 is YYEEEE. This CDR3 has 12 residues. CDR3 region: CASSRLDRKAFF. The CDR3 DNA sequence: TGTGCCAGCAGCCGGCTGGACAGAAAAGCTTTCTTT.

The chain employs TRBV6-6 and TRBJ1-3; D ambiguous. The CDR3 is 12 amino acids. Trimming pared 5 bases from V and 8 bases from J, leaving 10 bases between. Germline V gene sequence: CDR1 MNHNY, CDR2 SVGAGI (reference sequence). CDR3 loop: CASSRSVDTIYF. CDR3 nucleotide sequence: TGTGCCAGCAGTCGTTCGGTGGACACCATATATTTT.

This chain connects TRBV6-5 to TRBJ2-7, with D possibly being TRBD1 (6 bases). Germline V gene lookup returns CDR1 MNHEY and CDR2 SVGAGI. This CDR3 has 13 amino acids. Trimming cost V 6 bases and J 0 bases, with 9 bases left between them. Here the CDR3 DNA reads TGTGCCAGCAGCCCCAGGGGCTCCTACGAGCAGTACTTC. Protein: CASSPRGSYEQYF.

The gene calls are TRBV27 and TRBJ1-1; 9 positions match TRBD1. V was clipped by 5 bases and J by 4 bases; unmatched bases: 8. Germline V gene sequence: CDR1 MNHEY, CDR2 SMNVEV (reference sequence). The CDR3 is made up of 15 amino acids. For the CDR3, the DNA is TGTGCCAGCAGTCCCACGGGACAGGGTCCCACTGAAGCTTTCTTT. It is translated as CASSPTGQGPTEAFF.